This T cell receptor (beta chain) was identified in a study of vaccination and CD4 T cells after COVID-19. The overall study: Overlapping spike peptides from SARS-CoV-2, HCoV-NL63, HCoV-OC43 and HCoV-229E served to stimulate the cells. Findings and caveats of the study: Median SARS-CoV-2-reactive clonotype numbers went from 21 to 38; this increase was not significant.

The CDR3 loop spans 12 amino acids. With 3 bases removed from V and 4 bases from J, the gap between germline ends came to 9 bases. Germline-derived CDR1 and CDR2 are DFQATT and SNEGSKA (reference sequence). Details on this clonotype: Its target is not known.

The Oncomine TCR Beta short-read assay was what sequenced the DNA obtained from cultured CD4+ T cells. TCRdb reprocessed the PCR reads via MiXCR and lists one record per CDR3 protein. The table lists 15,000 to 19,000 distinct CDR3 sequences, over 45% of them singletons, with 15% to 20% in the top ten. This sample's treatment: 10-day PBMC culture with coronavirus spike peptide pools or control peptides (ViraFEST assay). ViraFEST stimulated the growth of antigen-specific T cells using peptide pools and subsequently profiled their TCRs by sequencing. V usage is TRBV20-1 and J usage is TRBJ1-2; D is unresolved. This sample comprised CD4+ T cells from blood, cultured in vitro, obtained before SARS-CoV-2 vaccination. This sequence was found in a human donor who had recovered from COVID-19. Here the CDR3 DNA reads TGCAGTGCTAGGCCCAGTTCCTATGGCTACACCTTC. Translating gives CSARPSSYGYTF.